The 2 T cell receptor beta chains presented below share a single source sample, sequenced in a study of T cell clonotyping in hematopoietic cell transplantation. Profiled with immunoSEQ multiplex PCR; TCRdb holds only in-frame clones, not every one. The table shows over a thousand clones, with roughly 85% occurring only once. The starting material was peripheral blood mononuclear cells, obtained 180 days after allogeneic stem cell transplant. The receptors derive from a female patient aged 50 to 60 who had an allogeneic stem cell transplant from an unrelated donor, so T cells may come from the graft donor. Some clones in this sample may be carry-over from other donors' samples.

This clone has only one observation. This chain links TRBV27 with TRBJ2-3; perhaps TRBD2 as D (6 bases). Between the trimmed V and J ends, which lost 6 bases and 7 bases, there was a span of 17 bases. CDR3 length equals 14 residues. Germline values: CDR1 MNHEY, CDR2 SMNVEV (reference sequence). In nucleotides, the CDR3 is TGTGCCAGCAGGGGGACTCGGACTTCGAATACGCAGTATTTT. As protein: CASRGTRTSNTQYF.

The rearrangement links TRBV27 to TRBJ2-7; 9 nucleotides line up with TRBD1. The CDR3 is 15 amino acids. Trimming cost V 6 bases and J 3 bases; bases outside gene matches: 9. The germline V gene has CDR1 MNHEY and CDR2 SMNVEV (reference sequence). The CDR3 here is CASRATGTGIYEQYF. In DNA, the CDR3 is TGTGCCAGCAGGGCAACCGGGACAGGGATCTACGAGCAGTACTTC.